This TCR beta chain was sequenced during a study of early T cells in non-severe SARS-CoV-2 infection. Whole-study context: Sequencing used unsorted whole-blood bulk RNA, so chains lack pairing. Overall study findings and caveats: Matching against VDJdb likely underestimated virus-specific expansions, favoring anti-spike CD8.

By sample share, this clonotype is medium-sized. The antigen is not known. Attached unique molecular identifiers marked individual cDNA molecules. TCRdb reprocessed the 5' RACE reads via MiXCR and lists one record per CDR3 protein. Altogether about 27,000 distinct CDR3 sequences are present, around 5.4% being singletons, with the ten largest covering about 0.85%. The V end was cut by 1 base, the J end by 6 bases, with 14 bases between. The V gene's germline CDR1 is SGHKS and CDR2 YYEKEE (reference sequence). This CDR3 comprises 15 residues. This chain joins TRBV5-5 and TRBJ1-5; no reliable D call. Sequenced sample: whole blood. This receptor was taken from an adult who was a healthcare worker with PCR-confirmed SARS-CoV-2 infection or an uninfected control (not recorded which). The DNA for the CDR3 is TGTGCCAGCAGCTTGCAACCTGGGTTTAGTCAGCCCCAGCATTTT. Amino acid sequence: CASSLQPGFSQPQHF.